These 21 T cell receptor beta chains originate from one sample sequenced in a study of shared clonotypes between healthy human individuals. Clones were sequenced by immunoSEQ multiplex PCR, and TCRdb holds only the in-frame ones, with some missing. This table holds 850,000 to 1,200,000 clones, roughly 70% found once. The sequencing input was memory CD4+ T cells sorted from blood. Subset in this sample: CD45RA-negative fraction. Receptors originate from a man between 18 and 29 years old in good health.

This clone was seen once. The chain uses TRBV2 and TRBJ2-7, with unresolved D. CDR3 size: 14 residues. Germline loops: CDR1 SNHLY, CDR2 FYNNEI. V dropped 3 bases and J dropped 2 bases, with 11 bases sitting between them. CDR3 protein: CASSESKSAYEQYF. In nucleotides, the CDR3 is TGTGCCAGCAGTGAGTCCAAAAGCGCCTACGAGCAGTACTTC. Full variable domain (remainder filled in from reference TRBV2 and TRBJ2-7): EPEVTQTPSHQVTQMGQEVILRCVPISNHLYFYWYRQILGQKVEFLVSFYNNEISEKSEIFDDQFSVERPDGSNFTLKIRSTKLEDSAMYFCASSESKSAYEQYFGPGTRLTVT.

The chain couples TRBV9 to TRBJ2-5, with a possible D match to TRBD2 (6 bases). The V gene's germline CDR1 is SGDLS and CDR2 YYNGEE. The CDR3 sequence is 13 residues long. V gave up 4 bases and J gave up 5 bases, with 12 bases separating them. The CDR3 DNA sequence: TGTGCCAGCAGCACCCGACTAGAGGAGACCCAGTACTTC. Encoded protein: CASSTRLEETQYF.

The J gene is TRBJ1-2, the V gene TRBV19, with 7 positions matching TRBD1. The germline V gene encodes CDR1 LNHDA and CDR2 SQIVND (reference sequence). With 6 bases clipped from V and 2 bases from J, the junction kept 9 bases outside the gene matches. The CDR3 runs to 15 residues. The DNA for the CDR3 is TGTGCCAGTAGCTCTCCGGACAGGTCCAACTATGGCTACACCTTC. Protein: CASSSPDRSNYGYTF.

The chain is built from TRBV11-3 and TRBJ2-2, with a tentative D call TRBD2 (5 bases). The germline CDR1 and CDR2 sequences are SGHNT and YENEEA. This CDR3 is built from 14 residues. V shed 5 bases and J shed 5 bases, with 12 bases lying between them. DNA of the CDR3: TGTGCCAGCAGCCCTATGTCGGGGACCGGGGAGCTGTTTTTT. Protein product: CASSPMSGTGELFF.

In its sample, this clone was seen many times. This chain uses TRBV9 with TRBJ2-3; D may be TRBD1 (6 bases). V lost 0 bases, J lost 8 bases, and 16 bases lay in between. The CDR3 runs 15 residues. The germline V gene has CDR1 SGDLS and CDR2 YYNGEE. The CDR3, as DNA: TGTGCCAGCAGCGTAGAGGAGAGGACAGCCTCTACGCAGTATTTT. This codes for CASSVEERTASTQYF.

CDR3 protein: CATSRGGTPLGGNQPQHF. As DNA, the CDR3 is TGTGCCACCAGCAGAGGCGGGACGCCCTTAGGTGGCAATCAGCCCCAGCATTTT. The genes are TRBV15 and TRBJ1-5; perhaps TRBD1 as D (5 bases). The V and J ends lost 1 base and 2 bases respectively, with 18 bases between them. Per the germline V gene, CDR1 is LNHNV and CDR2 is YYDKDF (reference sequence). The CDR3 loop spans 18 amino acids. The whole variable domain, filled in from reference TRBV15 and TRBJ1-5, reads DAMVIQNPRYQVTQFGKPVTLSCSQTLNHNVMYWYQQKSSQAPKLLFHYYDKDFNNEADTPDNFQSRRPNTSFCFLDIRSPGLGDTAMYLCATSRGGTPLGGNQPQHFGDGTRLSIL.

The chain uses TRBV13 and TRBJ2-7; TRBD2 is a possible D gene (6 bases). CDR1 is PRHDT, CDR2 FYEKMQ, per germline (reference sequence). Trimming shortened V by 5 bases and J by 1 base, and 9 bases separated the two germline ends. The length of the CDR3 is 13 residues. CDR3 in DNA: TGTGCCAGCAGCGTCCGGGAGTCCTACGAGCAGTACTTC. It is translated as CASSVRESYEQYF. The variable domain in full, with the rest retrieved from reference TRBV13 and TRBJ2-7, is AAGVIQSPRHLIKEKRETATLKCYPIPRHDTVYWYQQGPGQDPQFLISFYEKMQSDKGSIPDRFSAQQFSDYHSELNMSSLELGDSALYFCASSVRESYEQYFGPGTRLTVT.

The gene calls are TRBV4-1 and TRBJ1-4; perhaps TRBD1 as D (6 bases). V dropped 4 bases and J dropped 7 bases, with 13 bases sitting between them. The CDR3 runs 14 residues. Per the germline V gene, CDR1 is MGHRA and CDR2 is YSYEKL. The CDR3 bases are TGCGCCAGCAGCCCCGGACAGACGGGTGAAAAACTGTTTTTT. This sequence encodes CASSPGQTGEKLFF.

The rearrangement uses TRBV5-4 and TRBJ2-5; D is unclear. The V and J ends lost 2 bases and 3 bases respectively, with 14 bases between them. The CDR3 runs to 15 residues. Germline V gene data show CDR1 as SGHNT and CDR2 as YYREEE (reference sequence). The CDR3, as DNA: TGTGCCAGCAGCTTAGGCTTGGATCTAGAAGAGACCCAGTACTTC. Residues: CASSLGLDLEETQYF.

The genes are TRBV5-4 and TRBJ1-6; the D is unclear. This CDR3 spans 18 amino acids. V lost 1 base, J lost 0 bases, and 14 bases lay in between. The V gene's germline CDR1 is SGHNT and CDR2 YYREEE (reference sequence). CDR3 in DNA: TGTGCCAGCAGCTTGACTGGGTCTCAGAGCTCCTATAATTCACCCCTCCACTTT. Its translation is CASSLTGSQSSYNSPLHF.

The chain joins TRBV30 to TRBJ1-2; possibly TRBD1 for D (6 bases). Trimming removed 4 bases from V and 8 bases from J, with 20 bases in between. CDR1 is GTSNPN, CDR2 SVGIG, per germline (reference sequence). The CDR3 loop spans 14 amino acids. CDR3 coding DNA: TGTGCCTGGACGGGGGGCAGGGGATTAAGAGGCTACACCTTC. Protein: CAWTGGRGLRGYTF.

The V and J genes are TRBV6-5 and TRBJ2-1; D possibly corresponds to TRBD2 (6 bases). Germline CDR1 reads MNHEY; CDR2 reads SVGAGI. The germline V and J ends were trimmed by 5 bases and 9 bases, with 11 bases remaining between them. The CDR3 loop spans 12 amino acids. The chain's CDR3 is CASSGTGGEQFF. CDR3 sequence (DNA): TGTGCCAGCAGTGGGACCGGGGGTGAGCAGTTCTTC.

The genes are TRBV18 and TRBJ2-1; the D gene is possibly TRBD2 (5 bases). Between the trimmed V and J ends, which lost 2 bases and 1 base, there was a span of 9 bases. Germline CDR1 reads KGHSH; CDR2 reads LQKENI. This CDR3 is built from 15 residues. CDR3 nucleotide sequence: TGTGCCAGCTCACCAGCGGAGCGGTCCTACAATGAGCAGTTCTTC. This codes for CASSPAERSYNEQFF.

The V call is TRBV30, the J call TRBJ1-6; TRBD1 is a possible D gene (6 bases). The CDR3 has 14 amino acids. Trimming cost V 4 bases and J 5 bases, with 12 bases left between them. Germline lookup yields CDR1 GTSNPN and CDR2 SVGIG (reference sequence). CDR3 nucleotide sequence: TGTGCCTGGAAGGGGGAGAGGAATAATTCACCCCTCCACTTT. Translated: CAWKGERNNSPLHF.

The chain uses TRBV30 and TRBJ2-3; no definite D call. The length of the CDR3 is 12 residues. Germline V lookup: CDR1 GTSNPN, CDR2 SVGIG (reference sequence). Between the trimmed V and J ends, which lost 0 bases and 6 bases, there was a span of 7 bases. Here the CDR3 reads CAWSVKLDTQYF. CDR3 DNA: TGTGCCTGGAGTGTGAAATTGGATACGCAGTATTTT.

The gene calls are TRBV6-6 and TRBJ1-2, with D perhaps matching TRBD1 (6 bases). Per germline, CDR1 MNHNY and CDR2 SVGAGI (reference sequence). Deletions cut 2 bases from V and 2 bases from J, with 9 bases between. The CDR3 is made up of 14 amino acids. The CDR3 DNA sequence: TGTGCCAGCAGTTACGACAGGCTAAACTATGGCTACACCTTC. Translation gives CASSYDRLNYGYTF.

This sequence joins TRBV6-5 and TRBJ2-5; perhaps D is TRBD1 or TRBD2 (6 bases each). V was clipped by 5 bases and J by 4 bases, with 17 bases between them. The V gene's germline CDR1 is MNHEY and CDR2 SVGAGI. The CDR3 is made up of 15 amino acids. The DNA of the CDR3 is TGTGCCAGCAGTAGGGGGAATAGCGGAGGAGAGACCCAGTACTTC. This sequence encodes CASSRGNSGGETQYF.

Concerning this clone itself: Other DNA sequences in the sample encode the same CDR3. V is TRBV5-8 and J is TRBJ2-7; 9 nucleotides agree with TRBD1. This CDR3 is built from 13 residues. Germline CDR1 SGHTS, CDR2 YDEGEE. The junction had 6 bases not matched to a gene; V was cut back by 5 bases and J by 6 bases. CDR3 in amino acids: CASRRTGVGEQYF. CDR3 sequence (DNA): TGTGCCAGCAGGAGGACAGGGGTTGGCGAGCAGTACTTC.

This rearrangement joins TRBV7-9 to TRBJ2-2; either TRBD1 or TRBD2 may fit D (5 bases each). The CDR3 contains 16 residues. CDR1 is SEHNR and CDR2 is FQNEAQ in the germline V gene (reference sequence). Trimming took off 2 bases at V and 2 bases at J, with 12 bases between the two ends. The CDR3 region is CASSLFPGPNTGELFF. CDR3 DNA: TGTGCCAGCAGCTTATTCCCGGGGCCTAACACCGGGGAGCTGTTTTTT.

V and J are TRBV12-5 and TRBJ2-7; D gene ambiguous. Trimming pared 0 bases from V and 7 bases from J, leaving 10 bases between. Germline V CDR1 and CDR2: LGHNT, FRNRAP. The CDR3 loop spans 13 amino acids. DNA for the CDR3: TGTGCTAGTGGTTTGGTACTTGGTAAGGAGCAGTACTTC. It specifies CASGLVLGKEQYF.

The chain employs TRBV19 and TRBJ1-1, with D possibly TRBD1 on 6 matching bases. Germline CDR1 and CDR2: LNHDA and SQIVND (reference sequence). V was shortened by 6 bases and J by 1 base, with 12 bases between the two germline ends. This CDR3 is built from 14 residues. CDR3: CASRTTGQNTEAFF. CDR3 DNA sequence: TGTGCCAGTAGAACCACGGGACAGAACACTGAAGCTTTCTTT.